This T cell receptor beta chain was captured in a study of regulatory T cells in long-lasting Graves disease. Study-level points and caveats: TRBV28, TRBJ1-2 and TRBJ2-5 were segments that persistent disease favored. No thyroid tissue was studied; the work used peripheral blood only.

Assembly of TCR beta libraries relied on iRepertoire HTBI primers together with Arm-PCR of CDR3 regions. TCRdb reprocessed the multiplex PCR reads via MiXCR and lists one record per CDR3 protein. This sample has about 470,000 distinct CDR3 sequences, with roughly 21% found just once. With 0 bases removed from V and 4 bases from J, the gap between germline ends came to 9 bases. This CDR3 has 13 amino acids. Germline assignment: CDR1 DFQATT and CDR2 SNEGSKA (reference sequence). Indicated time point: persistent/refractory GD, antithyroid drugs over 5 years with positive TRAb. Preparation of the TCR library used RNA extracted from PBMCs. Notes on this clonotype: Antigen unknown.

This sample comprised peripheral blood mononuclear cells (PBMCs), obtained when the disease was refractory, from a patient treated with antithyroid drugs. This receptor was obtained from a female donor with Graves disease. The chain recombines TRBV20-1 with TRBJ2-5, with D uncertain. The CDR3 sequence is CSARDRALETQYF. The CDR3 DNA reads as TGCAGTGCTAGAGATCGGGCCTTAGAGACCCAGTACTTC.